The T cell receptor (beta chain) described here comes from a study of monozygotic twins with inflammatory bowel disease. Study-wide results and limits: Diversity of TCRbeta measured by inverse Simpson was lower in IBD patients than in healthy co-twins.

After re-calling the 5' RACE reads, TCRdb lists one entry per CDR3 protein, DNA absent. Here the sample table reports 300,000 to 350,000 distinct CDR3 sequences. Remarks on this clonotype: Its target is not known.

The CDR3 sequence is 17 residues long. The clonotype comes from a human donor with ulcerative colitis or Crohn's disease, or a healthy co-twin of an affected twin (not recorded which). The V call is TRBV12-3 or TRBV12-4, the J call TRBJ1-2; TCRdb's D call of TRBD1 is untestable without DNA. The material sequenced was blood. Here the CDR3 reads CASSLSHGGGGRGGYTF.